The clone carrying this T cell receptor beta chain appeared a few times. The sample belongs to a study of cytomegalovirus exposure and HLA in healthy donors. Study-level background: Tens of millions of unique TCRs from HLA-typed donors were held in an early release of data.

A multiplex PCR was run with 60 Vbeta primers and 13 Jbeta primers. The protocol was immunoSEQ multiplex PCR, while the TCRdb copy is restricted to in-frame clones and leaves out a portion. The profile shows under 200,000 clones, around three quarters of them singletons. The length of the CDR3 is 15 residues. The germline gives CDR1 MNHEY, CDR2 SMNVEV (reference sequence). Trimming took off 6 bases at V and 3 bases at J, with 15 bases between the two ends. What was sequenced was PBMCs. This receptor was obtained from a woman aged 45-59 years in good health and CMV-seronegative. This chain links TRBV27 with TRBJ1-5; D is perhaps TRBD1 (6 bases). The CDR3 sequence: CASRTRGMVNQPQHF. The CDR3 region has the DNA TGTGCCAGCAGAACCAGGGGTATGGTCAATCAGCCCCAGCATTTT.